The 3 T cell receptor beta chains reported below all come from one sample, sequenced in a study of OX40 agonist ivuxolimab in advanced cancers. Assay used: immunoSEQ multiplex PCR; TCRdb lists only in-frame clones, some missing. In the table there are roughly 72,000 clones, 89% of which are singletons. Sequenced material: CD4+ or CD8+ T cells sorted from blood, taken in a trial of the OX40 agonist ivuxolimab. These receptors all stem from an adult with an advanced solid tumor such as melanoma, head and neck, liver or kidney cancer.

The chain has TRBV15 and TRBJ2-1; the match to TRBD2 covers 7 bases. Germline assignment: CDR1 LNHNV and CDR2 YYDKDF (reference sequence). The V and J ends lost 0 bases and 7 bases, in that order; junction bases with no gene match: 9. The CDR3 covers 16 residues. Here the CDR3 reads CATSRDWSSGRNEQFF. DNA for the CDR3: TGTGCCACCAGCAGAGATTGGTCTAGCGGACGAAATGAGCAGTTCTTC.

The chain combines TRBV27 with TRBJ2-5; 16 nucleotides align to TRBD2. Germline V gene sequence: CDR1 MNHEY, CDR2 SMNVEV (reference sequence). The J segment lost 7 bases and the V segment lost 4 bases, leaving 6 bases of the junction unmatched. The CDR3 has 16 amino acids. The CDR3 bases are TGTGCCAGCAGTTCGGGACTAGCGGGGGGGCCCGGGACCCAGTACTTC. The encoded protein is CASSSGLAGGPGTQYF.

A few counts support this clone. Other DNA sequences in this specimen translate into the identical CDR3. This chain joins TRBV6-5 and TRBJ1-6, with D hard to call. CDR1 is MNHEY and CDR2 is SVGAGI in the germline V gene. This CDR3 is built from 13 residues. Trimming shortened V by 2 bases and J by 10 bases, and 9 bases separated the two germline ends. CDR3 coding DNA: TGTGCCAGCAGTTACACGGGTAACTCACCCCTCCACTTT. Residues: CASSYTGNSPLHF.